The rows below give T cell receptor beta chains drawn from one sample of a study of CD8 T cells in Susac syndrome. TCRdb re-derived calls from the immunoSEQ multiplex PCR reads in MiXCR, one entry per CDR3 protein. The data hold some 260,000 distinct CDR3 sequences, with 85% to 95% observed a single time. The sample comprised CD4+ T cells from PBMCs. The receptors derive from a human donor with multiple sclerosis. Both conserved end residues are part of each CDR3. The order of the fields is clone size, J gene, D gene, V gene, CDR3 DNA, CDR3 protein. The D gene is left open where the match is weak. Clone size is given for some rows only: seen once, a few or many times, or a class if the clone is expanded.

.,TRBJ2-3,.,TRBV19,TGTGCCAGTAGTATTAACGCAGATACGCAGTATTTT,CASSINADTQYF
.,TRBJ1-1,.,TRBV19,TGTGCCAGTAGTATAGGCCGGACTGAAGCTTTCTTT,CASSIGRTEAFF
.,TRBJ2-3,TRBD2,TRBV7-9,TGTGCCAGCAGCAGAATAGCGGGGAACACAGATACGCAGTATTTT,CASSRIAGNTDTQYF
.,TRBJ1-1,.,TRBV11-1,TGTGCCAGCAGCTTACGTGCGGGGACTGAAGCTTTCTTT,CASSLRAGTEAFF
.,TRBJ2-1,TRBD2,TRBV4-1,TGCGCCAGCAGCCAAGATGGCGCTAGCGGAAGGAAAGGGGAAAATGAGCAGTTCTTC,CASSQDGASGRKGENEQFF
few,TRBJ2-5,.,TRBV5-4,TGTGCCAGCAGCGGTGACTTACAAGAGACCCAGTACTTC,CASSGDLQETQYF
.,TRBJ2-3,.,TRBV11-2,TGTGCCAGCAGCTTAAGGCGTGGTCTTGGTAGAAGGGATGAAACAGATACGCAGTATTTT,CASSLRRGLGRRDETDTQYF
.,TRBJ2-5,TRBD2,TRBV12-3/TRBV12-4,TGTGCCAGCAGTCCGACTAGGGCCCGAGCGGGAGTGGGGGAGACCCAGTACTTC,CASSPTRARAGVGETQYF
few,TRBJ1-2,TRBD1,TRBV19,TGTGCCAGTAGTACGGACAGGGGAGGCTATGGCTACACCTTC,CASSTDRGGYGYTF
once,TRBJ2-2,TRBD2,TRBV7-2,TGTGCCAGCAGCCCACTAGCGGCGAACACCGGGGAGCTGTTTTTT,CASSPLAANTGELFF
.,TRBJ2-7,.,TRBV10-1,TGCGCCAGCAGTGAAGGCAGGGACTACGAGCAGTACTTC,CASSEGRDYEQYF
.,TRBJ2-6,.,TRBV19,TGTGCCAGTAAAGATCAGGGACCTGGGGCCAACGTCCTGACTTTC,CASKDQGPGANVLTF